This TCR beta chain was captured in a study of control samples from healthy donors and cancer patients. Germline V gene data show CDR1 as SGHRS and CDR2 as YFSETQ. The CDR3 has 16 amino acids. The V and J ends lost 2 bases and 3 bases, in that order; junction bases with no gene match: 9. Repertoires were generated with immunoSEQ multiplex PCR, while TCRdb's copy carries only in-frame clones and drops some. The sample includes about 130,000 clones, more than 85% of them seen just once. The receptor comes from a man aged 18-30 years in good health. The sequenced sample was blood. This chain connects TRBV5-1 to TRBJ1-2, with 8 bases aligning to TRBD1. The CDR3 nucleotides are TGCGCCAGCAGCTTTCCCAGGGGGCGCGGAGACTATGGCTACACCTTC. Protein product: CASSFPRGRGDYGYTF.